Reported below is one T cell receptor (beta chain). Its specificity is not known. This sample was included in a study of T-cell reconstitution after alpha-beta-depleted transplantation in children. Overall study results and limits: At the one-year point after transplant, T-cell counts and TCRbeta diversity were found to come mostly from T cells that had been newly produced. In patients about two months after transplant, alpha-beta T cells reportedly arose from several hundred expanded graft clones. From surviving recipient T cells and thymic progenitors came the high day-60 TCRbeta diversity observed in some patients.

Germline CDR1 DFQATT, CDR2 SNEGSKA (reference sequence). V lost 5 bases and J lost 1, with 13 bases in between. The CDR3 is 14 residues long. A TCRbeta library incorporating unique molecular identifiers was prepared. TCRdb redid the calling of the PCR reads with MiXCR, one entry per CDR3 protein. The table includes fewer than 750,000 distinct CDR3 sequences, more than 20% detected once. V gene TRBV20-1 combines with J gene TRBJ2-3, with D perhaps matching TRBD2 (6 bases). The receptor was isolated from a boy less than two years old who had a stem cell transplant for acute myeloid leukemia, so the T cells may come from the graft donor. Sequenced here: PBMCs, mostly from graft donor cells, sampled 360 days after TCRalphabeta/CD19-depleted stem cell transplant. CDR3 amino acids: CSAPNWGGTDTQYF. Here the CDR3 DNA reads TGCAGTGCTCCAAATTGGGGGGGCACAGATACGCAGTATTTT.